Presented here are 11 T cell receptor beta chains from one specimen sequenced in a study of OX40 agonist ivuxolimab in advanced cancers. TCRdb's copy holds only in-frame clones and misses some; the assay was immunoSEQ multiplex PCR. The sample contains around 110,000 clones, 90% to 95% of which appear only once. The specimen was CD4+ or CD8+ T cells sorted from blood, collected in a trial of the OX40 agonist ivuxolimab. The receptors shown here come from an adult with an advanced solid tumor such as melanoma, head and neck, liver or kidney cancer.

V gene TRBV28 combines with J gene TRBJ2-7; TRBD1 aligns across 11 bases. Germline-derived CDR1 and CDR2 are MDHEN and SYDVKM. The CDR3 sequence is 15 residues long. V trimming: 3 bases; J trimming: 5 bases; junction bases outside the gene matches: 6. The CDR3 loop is CASSFWTGGFHEQYF. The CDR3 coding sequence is TGTGCCAGCAGTTTCTGGACAGGGGGCTTTCACGAGCAGTACTTC.

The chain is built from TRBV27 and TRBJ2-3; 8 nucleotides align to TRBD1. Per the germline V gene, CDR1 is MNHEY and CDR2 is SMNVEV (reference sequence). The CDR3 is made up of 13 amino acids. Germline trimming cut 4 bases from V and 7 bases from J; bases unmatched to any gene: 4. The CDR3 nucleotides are TGTGCCAGCAGTTCTCGACAGGGGAATACGCAGTATTTT. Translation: CASSSRQGNTQYF.

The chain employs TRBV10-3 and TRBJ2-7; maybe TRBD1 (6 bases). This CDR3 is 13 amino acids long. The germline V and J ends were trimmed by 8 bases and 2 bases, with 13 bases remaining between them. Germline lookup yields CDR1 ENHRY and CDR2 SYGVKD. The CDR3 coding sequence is TGTGCCATCGGGTCACAGGGTACCTACGAGCAGTACTTC. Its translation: CAIGSQGTYEQYF.

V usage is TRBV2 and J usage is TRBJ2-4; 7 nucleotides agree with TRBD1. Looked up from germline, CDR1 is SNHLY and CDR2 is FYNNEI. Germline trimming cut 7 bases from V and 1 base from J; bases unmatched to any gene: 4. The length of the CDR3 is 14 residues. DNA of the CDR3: TGTGCCAGCACCCAGGGGGACGCCAAAAACATTCAGTACTTC. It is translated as CASTQGDAKNIQYF.

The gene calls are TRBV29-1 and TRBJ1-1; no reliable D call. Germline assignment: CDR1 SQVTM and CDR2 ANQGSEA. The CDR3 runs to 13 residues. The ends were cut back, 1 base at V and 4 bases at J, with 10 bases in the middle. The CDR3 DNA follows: TGCAGCGTTGAAGGGACGAGGAGCACTGAAGCTTTCTTT. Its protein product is CSVEGTRSTEAFF.

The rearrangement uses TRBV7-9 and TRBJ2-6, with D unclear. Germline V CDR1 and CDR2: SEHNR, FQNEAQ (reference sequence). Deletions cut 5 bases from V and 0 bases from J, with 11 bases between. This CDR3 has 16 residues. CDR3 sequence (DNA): TGTGCCAGCAGCCCGGGCCACTCCTCTGGGGCCAACGTCCTGACTTTC. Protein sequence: CASSPGHSSGANVLTF.

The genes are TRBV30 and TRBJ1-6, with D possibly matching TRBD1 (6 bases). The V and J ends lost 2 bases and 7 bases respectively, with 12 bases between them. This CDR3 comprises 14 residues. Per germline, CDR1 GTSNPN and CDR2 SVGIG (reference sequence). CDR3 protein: CAWSLGQINSPLHF. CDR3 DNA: TGTGCCTGGAGTTTAGGACAGATAAATTCACCCCTCCACTTT.

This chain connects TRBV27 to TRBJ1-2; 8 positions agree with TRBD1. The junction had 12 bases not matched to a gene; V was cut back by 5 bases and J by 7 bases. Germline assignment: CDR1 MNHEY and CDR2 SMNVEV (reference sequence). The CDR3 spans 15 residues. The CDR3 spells CASSPSPQGAGGYTF. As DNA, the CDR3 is TGTGCCAGCAGTCCCTCCCCCCAGGGGGCGGGTGGCTACACCTTC.

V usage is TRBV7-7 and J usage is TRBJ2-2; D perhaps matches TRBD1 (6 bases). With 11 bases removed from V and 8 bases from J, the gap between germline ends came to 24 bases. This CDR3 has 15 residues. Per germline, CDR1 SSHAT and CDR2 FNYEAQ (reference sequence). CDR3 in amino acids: CAVQRGGGKTGELFF. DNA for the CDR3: TGTGCCGTTCAGAGGGGTGGGGGCAAGACTGGGGAGCTGTTTTTT.

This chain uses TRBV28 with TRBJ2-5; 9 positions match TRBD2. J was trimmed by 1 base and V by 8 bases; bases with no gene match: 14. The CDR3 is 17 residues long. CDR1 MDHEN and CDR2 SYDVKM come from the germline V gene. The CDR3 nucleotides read TGTGCCAGCCCGCCCTCTCTAAGCGGGGGGTTCCAAGAGACCCAGTACTTC. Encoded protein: CASPPSLSGGFQETQYF.

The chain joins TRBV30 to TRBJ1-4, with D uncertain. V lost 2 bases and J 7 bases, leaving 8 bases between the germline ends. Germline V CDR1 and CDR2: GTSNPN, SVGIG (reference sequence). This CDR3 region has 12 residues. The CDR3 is CAWSQQFEKLFF. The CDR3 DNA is TGTGCCTGGAGTCAGCAGTTTGAAAAACTGTTTTTT.